The next 18 T cell receptor beta chains were all read from a single sample in a study of T-cell reconstitution after alpha-beta-depleted transplantation in children. It was with unique molecular identifiers that the TCRbeta library was prepared. MiXCR was run by TCRdb on the PCR reads, yielding one entry per CDR3 protein. The sample includes almost 600,000 distinct CDR3 sequences, approximately 30% of them seen just once. Source: PBMCs, taken before TCRalphabeta/CD19-depleted stem cell transplant. All receptors come from a boy under two years old with Wiskott-Aldrich syndrome, due to receive a stem cell transplant.

The gene calls are TRBV30 and TRBJ2-5; 7 nucleotides match TRBD1. V was clipped by 3 bases and J by 5 bases; unmatched bases: 15. Germline assignment: CDR1 GTSNPN and CDR2 SVGIG (reference sequence). The length of the CDR3 is 16 residues. CDR3 protein: CAWSKDRTLLRETQYF. DNA for the CDR3: TGTGCCTGGAGCAAGGACAGGACCCTTTTGCGGGAGACCCAGTACTTC.

The sample holds a few counts of this clonotype. This chain uses TRBV11-2 with TRBJ1-1, with D perhaps matching TRBD1 (5 bases). The CDR3 loop spans 11 amino acids. Trimming cost V 5 bases and J 8 bases, with 9 bases left between them. Germline V gene lookup returns CDR1 SGHAT and CDR2 FQNNGV. DNA of the CDR3: TGTGCCAGCAGCCCCAGGGAGGAAGCTTTCTTT. It codes for CASSPREEAFF.

This clonotype has a handful of counts. The chain links TRBV5-1 to TRBJ2-1; TRBD2 matches 11 bases. CDR1 and CDR2 from the germline V gene are SGHRS and YFSETQ. The CDR3 length is 14 residues. Losses at the gene ends were 4 bases for V and 6 bases for J; bases not matched to a gene: 3. The CDR3 bases are TGCGCCAGCAGCCCGGGGACTAGCGGCAATGAGCAGTTCTTC. Its translation: CASSPGTSGNEQFF.

This chain uses TRBV20-1 with TRBJ2-1, with TRBD2 matching over 9 bases. This CDR3 has 12 residues. The V and J ends lost 1 base and 10 bases, in that order; junction bases with no gene match: 2. Germline assignment: CDR1 DFQATT and CDR2 SNEGSKA (reference sequence). The DNA of the CDR3 is TGCAGTGCTAGAGGGACTAGCGCCGAGCAGTTCTTC. Amino acid sequence: CSARGTSAEQFF.

V is TRBV6-5 and J is TRBJ2-7; a weak D match, TRBD1 (5 bases). The V and J ends lost 6 bases and 4 bases respectively, with 16 bases between them. The germline CDR1 and CDR2 sequences are MNHEY and SVGAGI. CDR3 length equals 14 residues. The CDR3 sequence: CASRKRQYFYEQYF. The CDR3 bases are TGTGCCAGCAGAAAAAGACAGTACTTTTACGAGCAGTACTTC.

This clonotype was picked up a small number of times. The J gene is TRBJ2-4, the V gene TRBV12-3 or TRBV12-4; TRBD2 agrees at 8 bases. The CDR3 is made up of 14 amino acids. V gave up 5 bases and J gave up 9 bases; unmatched junction bases: 9. CDR3 region: CASSEPGLVSIQYF. In nucleotides, the CDR3 is TGTGCCAGCAGTGAACCGGGACTAGTAAGCATTCAGTACTTC.

The chain links TRBV15 to TRBJ2-1, with D perhaps TRBD2 (6 bases). The CDR3 sequence is 16 residues long. Trimming pared 3 bases from V and 4 bases from J, leaving 16 bases between. The germline CDR1 and CDR2 sequences are LNHNV and YYDKDF (reference sequence). This CDR3 is CATSSDRLVRYNEQFF. CDR3 DNA sequence: TGTGCCACCAGCAGCGACAGACTAGTCCGGTACAATGAGCAGTTCTTC.

This clonotype was detected once. V usage is TRBV20-1 and J usage is TRBJ2-1; D not certain. Germline CDR1 is DFQATT and CDR2 is SNEGSKA (reference sequence). This CDR3 comprises 16 residues. V shed 2 bases and J shed 2 bases, with 16 bases lying between them. CDR3 protein: CSARLLYRQAYNEQFF. CDR3 in DNA: TGCAGTGCTAGACTCCTATACCGGCAGGCCTACAATGAGCAGTTCTTC.

The V and J genes are TRBV20-1 and TRBJ2-7, with D perhaps being TRBD1 or TRBD2 (5 bases each). The CDR3 covers 11 residues. Trimming took 5 bases from V and 4 from J, leaving 9 bases between them. Looked up from germline, CDR1 is DFQATT and CDR2 is SNEGSKA (reference sequence). The CDR3 nucleotides are TGCAGTGCTCGGGGCCAATACGAGCAGTACTTC. This encodes CSARGQYEQYF.

The sample holds a few counts of this clonotype. V is TRBV16 and J is TRBJ2-2; 8 bases match TRBD1. Germline V lookup: CDR1 KGHSY, CDR2 FQNENV. The CDR3 contains 14 residues. J lost 4 bases, V lost 5 bases, and 3 bases had no gene match. The CDR3 DNA follows: TGTGCCAGCAGCGGACAGGGAGGCACCGGGGAGCTGTTTTTT. As protein: CASSGQGGTGELFF.

This clonotype was counted a few times. The gene calls are TRBV27 and TRBJ2-1; D gene unclear. There are 15 residues in the CDR3. V lost 5 bases and J lost 7, with 18 bases in between. Germline lookup yields CDR1 MNHEY and CDR2 SMNVEV (reference sequence). In DNA form, the CDR3 reads TGTGCCAGCAGTCTCTACCCACAGACACGGAATGAGCAGTTCTTC. Encoded protein: CASSLYPQTRNEQFF.

This clonotype was picked up a small number of times. V gene TRBV14 combines with J gene TRBJ2-4, with 8 bases identical to TRBD1. Germline lookup yields CDR1 SGHDN and CDR2 FVKESK. The V gene end was trimmed by 2 bases and the J gene end by 6 bases; junction bases not matched to a gene: 6. The CDR3 length is 15 residues. Here the CDR3 DNA reads TGTGCCAGCAGCCAATCGGACAGGGTTGCAAACATTCAGTACTTC. Residues: CASSQSDRVANIQYF.

There are a few counts of this clonotype. V and J are TRBV5-6 and TRBJ2-1; 10 bases fit TRBD1. The CDR3 spans 15 residues. The germline gives CDR1 SGHDT, CDR2 YYEEEE. V lost 3 bases to trimming and J lost 3 bases; unmatched junction nucleotides: 3. Here the CDR3 reads CASSYRDRGYNEQFF. The DNA of the CDR3 is TGTGCCAGCAGCTACCGGGACAGGGGCTACAATGAGCAGTTCTTC.

This clonotype was seen only a few times. The V and J genes are TRBV7-8 and TRBJ2-1; 11 nucleotides line up with TRBD2. J lost 0 bases, V lost 5 bases, and 6 bases had no gene match. The CDR3 covers 17 residues. Germline V lookup: CDR1 SGHVS, CDR2 FQNEAQ. CDR3: CASSRQGLADSYNEQFF. For the CDR3, the DNA is TGTGCCAGCAGCCGCCAGGGACTAGCGGACTCCTACAATGAGCAGTTCTTC.

The rearrangement uses TRBV12-3 or TRBV12-4 and TRBJ2-3; 7 nucleotides align to TRBD2. V was clipped by 3 bases and J by 0 bases; unmatched bases: 6. The length of the CDR3 is 16 residues. The CDR3 here is CASSFALAASTDTQYF. In nucleotides, the CDR3 is TGTGCCAGCAGTTTCGCCCTAGCGGCTAGCACAGATACGCAGTATTTT.

This chain links TRBV10-3 with TRBJ2-1; D might be TRBD2 (5 bases). There are 14 residues in the CDR3. The germline CDR1 and CDR2 sequences are ENHRY and SYGVKD. Trimming left V 8 bases short and J 6 bases short, with 17 bases between. The CDR3 reads CAIGSGTPPNEQFF. DNA of the CDR3: TGTGCCATCGGGAGCGGTACACCACCCAATGAGCAGTTCTTC.

This clonotype appeared a few times. The rearrangement joins TRBV6-1 to TRBJ1-4; TRBD1 aligns across 9 bases. This CDR3 has 14 amino acids. V lost 1 base and J lost 8; bases outside the gene matches: 2. CDR1 and CDR2 from the germline V gene are MNHNS and SASEGT. In nucleotides, the CDR3 is TGTGCCAGCAGTGAAGACAGGGGGCGCGAAAAACTGTTTTTT. Translated: CASSEDRGREKLFF.

This clonotype was counted a few times. The CDR3 loop is CASSPGLADINEQFF. DNA for the CDR3: TGCGCCAGCAGTCCAGGACTAGCGGACATCAATGAGCAGTTCTTC. V and J are TRBV5-1 and TRBJ2-1; 10 bases are a match to TRBD2. V lost 5 bases, J lost 6 bases, and 8 bases stayed unmatched. Germline CDR1 and CDR2: SGHRS and YFSETQ. The CDR3 runs 15 residues.